This TCR beta chain is from a study of blood T cell repertoires in COVID-19 (dated by TCRdb to about 2020). In terms of the full investigation: Samples covering the acute and convalescent phases of COVID-19 were provided by collaborators in the United States, Italy and Spain. A freely available public database, intended as a resource for researchers studying the immune response to SARS-CoV-2, is where the repertoires were released. HLA class I and class II types, where available, came from metadata supplied by the sample provider rather than from assay-based typing. The samples were drawn from two sources: the first 160 participants of the ongoing ImmuneRACE study, and 950 to 1,500 subjects contributed by 6 global collaborators. The prospective study material was composed of cDNA or gDNA derived from T cells, B-cell-depleted T cells, or PBMCs. The dataset comprised deeply sampled blood TCRbeta repertoires from subjects exposed to, actively infected with, or recovered from COVID-19. Nearly every sample came with metadata listing a de-identified subject ID, COVID-19 status, age in years and sex. Points the paper makes about the study in general: The amount of clinical and demographic metadata varied by source and participant and was provided uncurated.

A remark on this clone: Its cognate antigen has yet to be identified. Base quality data are lacking; no much larger clone is found one base away.

The immunoSEQ Assay, a bias-controlled multiplex PCR, was used to amplify TCRbeta CDR3 regions from genomic DNA. The original methods were these. Nucleated cell counts per sample were estimated from amplification of reference gene primers within the assay. To quantify the absolute abundance of each unique TCRbeta CDR3 rearrangement, sequence reads were collapsed and filtered. For each sample, productive Simpson clonality was calculated as the square root of Simpson's diversity index across productive rearrangements. TCRdb took over this immuneACCESS table, retaining in-frame rearrangements with V and J assigned. Such tables are incomplete; in checked studies, under half of the missing clones stem from an unresolved V gene, and the remainder is unexplained. The V and J calls and the clone size are those of that table, but D and trimming were determined from the DNA. Recorded for this sample are about 250,000 clones; about 87% of them occurred a single time. The ten largest clones represent roughly 6.3% of the sample.

One collaborating source in Seattle enrolled patients while the patients were actively infected and followed the patients over time throughout the course of disease. Whole blood was collected in K2EDTA tubes by collaborating institutions according to the institutions' own protocols. For TCRbeta analysis, collaborators shipped samples in one of three forms: frozen whole blood, isolated PBMCs, or DNA extracted from either of those sample types. Sequences SGHDT (CDR1) and YYEEEE (CDR2) are obtained from the germline V gene. Trimming costs V 4 bases and J 6 bases, and their ends lie 19 bases apart. From the cysteine up to the phenylalanine, the CDR3 has a length of 15 residues. CDR3 DNA only is kept here, 45 bases in frame from base 1.

The origin of this receptor is a woman in her 30s with COVID-19, enrolled during active disease. The rearranged chain carries TRBV5-6 and TRBJ1-1, and the D gene may be TRBD1, 6 bases matching. What was sequenced was peripheral blood. The CDR3 protein sequence reads: CASSRVSTGFAEAFF. At the DNA level, the sequence is TGTGCCAGCAGCCGAGTTTCGACAGGCTTCGCTGAAGCTTTCTTT.